Presented here are 20 T cell receptor beta chains from one specimen sequenced in a study of neurological immune-mediated disorders. One entry per CDR3 protein, called by TCRdb with MiXCR from the 5' RACE reads. The table records more than 70,000 distinct CDR3 sequences, roughly a tenth of them present only once. Time point described: longitudinal time-point 1 (baseline). The specimen was PBMCs. The receptor set was obtained from a man under 40 in good health.

Only a few counts were recorded for this clonotype. The chain recombines TRBV5-1 with TRBJ2-3; D uncertain. The CDR3 contains 15 residues. From germline, CDR1 is SGHRS and CDR2 YFSETQ. V was pared by 6 bases and J by 2 bases, with 16 bases between. CDR3 loop: CASTPGGSNTDTQYF. CDR3 DNA: TGCGCCAGCACCCCGGGTGGGTCCAACACAGATACGCAGTATTTT. Based on the CDR3 plus reference TRBV5-1 and TRBJ2-3, the full variable domain is KAGVTQTPRYLIKTRGQQVTLSCSPISGHRSVSWYQQTPGQGLQFLFEYFSETQRNKGNFPGRFSGRQFSNSRSEMNVSTLELGDSALYLCASTPGGSNTDTQYFGPGTRLTVL.

This clonotype was seen more than once but under ten times. The CDR3: CASSVRDDDGELFF. In DNA, the CDR3 is TGTGCCAGCAGCGTCCGGGACGACGACGGGGAGCTGTTTTTT. The chain links TRBV5-5 to TRBJ2-2; D is possibly TRBD1 or TRBD2 (5 bases each). The CDR3 length is 14 residues. V lost 4 bases, J lost 7 bases, and 14 bases lay in between. Germline V gene sequence: CDR1 SGHKS, CDR2 YYEKEE (reference sequence).

The sample holds many counts of this clonotype. The chain couples TRBV27 to TRBJ2-1; 7 bases agree with TRBD1. CDR1 and CDR2 from the germline V gene are MNHEY and SMNVEV (reference sequence). With V trimmed by 5 bases and J by 8 bases, 21 bases remained unmatched. The length of the CDR3 is 18 residues. The CDR3 DNA is TGTGCCAGCAGTACGACCGATCCCGGGACAGCCCCTAAGGATGAGCAGTTCTTC. As protein: CASSTTDPGTAPKDEQFF.

A remark on this clonotype: A read error may explain this, as a much larger clone is one base away. This chain connects TRBV5-5 to TRBJ2-1; tentative D call: TRBD2 (5 bases). The CDR3 is made up of 15 amino acids. V lost 0 bases to trimming and J lost 5 bases, with 12 bases between them. CDR1 SGHKS and CDR2 YYEKEE come from the germline V gene (reference sequence). Here the CDR3 DNA reads TGTGCCAGCAGCTTGGTTATAGCGATGCACAATGAGCAGTTCTTC. Amino acids: CASSLVIAMHNEQFF.

The chain has TRBV5-5 and TRBJ2-7, with a tentative D call TRBD1 (5 bases). The length of the CDR3 is 14 residues. The germline V gene has CDR1 SGHKS and CDR2 YYEKEE (reference sequence). V lost 2 bases, J lost 4 bases, and 13 bases lay in between. The CDR3 loop reads CASSFPGWEYEQYF. DNA for the CDR3: TGTGCCAGCAGCTTTCCAGGGTGGGAATACGAGCAGTACTTC.

In regard to this clonotype: This clone may be a read error of a much larger clone one base away. The chain employs TRBV3-1 and TRBJ2-7; 10 nucleotides line up with TRBD1. CDR1 is LGHDT and CDR2 is YNNKEL in the germline V gene (reference sequence). The CDR3 sequence is 17 residues long. V lost 8 bases and J lost 6; bases outside the gene matches: 19. The CDR3: CASGSRDRGLIRGEQYF. CDR3 bases: TGTGCCAGCGGCTCCCGGGACAGGGGACTAATACGGGGCGAGCAGTACTTC.

Many counts were recorded for this clonotype. The DNA for the CDR3 is TGCAGTGCCCCTGTAGGGAGGGGCGCCAAAAACATTCAGTACTTC. It specifies CSAPVGRGAKNIQYF. The chain recombines TRBV20-1 with TRBJ2-4, with 7 bases lining up with TRBD2. Germline V gene lookup returns CDR1 DFQATT and CDR2 SNEGSKA (reference sequence). Trimming took 6 bases from V and 1 from J; bases not matched to a gene: 9. There are 15 residues in the CDR3.

This clonotype showed up many times. V is TRBV5-1 and J is TRBJ2-7; 12 bases are a match to TRBD2. J gave up 3 bases and V 1 base, and 11 bases lay outside the gene matches. Germline CDR1 reads SGHRS; CDR2 reads YFSETQ. This CDR3 has 18 amino acids. The CDR3 spells CASSLYATSGSSLYEQYF. The CDR3 DNA reads TGCGCCAGCAGCTTGTACGCGACTAGCGGGAGCTCCCTCTACGAGCAGTACTTC.

This chain links TRBV5-1 with TRBJ1-1, with D perhaps matching TRBD1 (6 bases). Trimming pared 1 base from V and 4 bases from J, leaving 17 bases between. The CDR3 has 16 amino acids. Germline assignment: CDR1 SGHRS and CDR2 YFSETQ. CDR3 bases: TGCGCCAGCAGCTTGAAGGGCGAGGGGGTTGGCACTGAAGCTTTCTTT. Protein: CASSLKGEGVGTEAFF.

This clonotype was observed many times. This chain uses TRBV12-3 or TRBV12-4 with TRBJ1-5; TRBD1 might be the D (5 bases). This CDR3 comprises 15 residues. The V end was cut by 3 bases, the J end by 1 base, with 10 bases between. The CDR3 nucleotides read TGTGCCAGCAGTTTGGGGGGGTTAAGCAATCAGCCCCAGCATTTT. Protein product: CASSLGGLSNQPQHF.

This clonotype showed up just a few times. Just one base apart from a much larger clone, this may be a read error. The chain carries TRBV29-1 and TRBJ1-4, with 9 bases lining up with TRBD1. J lost 15 bases, V lost 7 bases, and 9 bases had no gene match. Per the germline V gene, CDR1 is SQVTM and CDR2 is ANQGSEA. This CDR3 contains 11 residues. This chain's CDR3 is CSARSGDRVFF. CDR3 DNA sequence: TGCAGCGCCCGCTCCGGGGACAGGGTGTTTTTT.

This clonotype occurred many times. The chain couples TRBV10-3 to TRBJ1-1; D may be TRBD1 (5 bases). Per germline, CDR1 ENHRY and CDR2 SYGVKD. Between the trimmed V and J ends, which lost 0 bases and 4 bases, there was a span of 9 bases. The CDR3 is 14 amino acids. The CDR3 DNA reads as TGTGCCATCAGTGAGTCCGGGGGGGGCACTGAAGCTTTCTTT. It translates to CAISESGGGTEAFF.

V is TRBV12-3 or TRBV12-4 and J is TRBJ1-5; 7 bases line up with TRBD1. V lost 6 bases and J lost 1; bases outside the gene matches: 6. The CDR3 is made up of 15 amino acids. Here the CDR3 DNA reads TGTGCCAGCAGAAGACAGGGTGGGAGCAATCAGCCCCAGCATTTT. As protein: CASRRQGGSNQPQHF.

To note about this clonotype: This sequence may be a read error, since a much larger clone differs from it by one base. V is TRBV5-1 and J is TRBJ2-7; 10 bases are shared with TRBD2. The CDR3 loop spans 18 amino acids. Trimming cost V 0 bases and J 6 bases; bases outside gene matches: 15. CDR1 and CDR2 from the germline V gene are SGHRS and YFSETQ. CDR3 nucleotides: TGCGCCAGCAGCTTGGGTCCTAGCGGGAGTCTGTTTGACTCCGAGCAGTACTTC. Amino acid sequence: CASSLGPSGSLFDSEQYF.

This clonotype was seen repeatedly, ten times or more. The V call is TRBV5-1, the J call TRBJ2-3; no definite D call. In germline, CDR1 is SGHRS, CDR2 YFSETQ. The V and J ends lost 0 bases and 4 bases respectively, with 6 bases between them. There are 13 residues in the CDR3. CDR3 DNA: TGCGCCAGCAGCTTGGGCCGCGCAGATACGCAGTATTTT. The encoded protein is CASSLGRADTQYF.

This clonotype has at least ten counts. CDR3 protein: CASSLREGYEQYF. The CDR3 bases are TGTGCCAGCAGTTTAAGGGAGGGCTACGAGCAGTACTTC. This chain joins TRBV28 and TRBJ2-7; 7 nucleotides agree with TRBD2. The germline CDR1 and CDR2 sequences are MDHEN and SYDVKM. The J segment lost 3 bases and the V segment lost 2 bases, leaving 1 base of the junction unmatched. This CDR3 region has 13 residues. Supplemented by reference TRBV28 and TRBJ2-7, the full variable domain reads DVKVTQSSRYLVKRTGEKVFLECVQDMDHENMFWYRQDPGLGLRLIYFSYDVKMKEKGDIPEGYSVSREKKERFSLILESASTNQTSMYLCASSLREGYEQYFGPGTRLTVT.

This clonotype was observed many times. This chain links TRBV5-1 with TRBJ2-1, with a tentative D call TRBD1 (7 bases). Germline V gene sequence: CDR1 SGHRS, CDR2 YFSETQ. Trimming shortened V by 0 bases and J by 1 base, and 14 bases separated the two germline ends. This CDR3 is 17 amino acids long. The chain's CDR3 is CASSLVLSGGSYNEQFF. Here the CDR3 DNA reads TGCGCCAGCAGCTTGGTCTTATCAGGGGGGTCCTACAATGAGCAGTTCTTC.

This clonotype was seen ten or more times. The chain has TRBV20-1 and TRBJ2-1; 9 bases agree with TRBD2. V trimming: 0 bases; J trimming: 3 bases; junction bases outside the gene matches: 9. CDR1 and CDR2 (germline): DFQATT, SNEGSKA (reference sequence). The CDR3 loop spans 17 amino acids. The CDR3 region is CSARETRREGIYNEQFF. The CDR3 DNA reads as TGCAGTGCTAGAGAAACGAGGCGGGAGGGAATCTACAATGAGCAGTTCTTC.

This clonotype was counted many times. This rearrangement joins TRBV5-1 to TRBJ2-6; the D gene is possibly TRBD1 (6 bases). Germline assignment: CDR1 SGHRS and CDR2 YFSETQ. The CDR3 loop spans 16 amino acids. The V end was cut by 4 bases, the J end by 2 bases, with 13 bases between. CDR3 in amino acids: CASSPGTTPGANVLTF. CDR3 in DNA: TGCGCCAGCAGCCCAGGGACAACTCCTGGGGCCAACGTCCTGACTTTC.

This clonotype has at least ten counts. J is TRBJ1-2 and V is TRBV27; a weak D match, TRBD1 (6 bases). V dropped 0 bases and J dropped 8 bases, with 13 bases sitting between them. CDR1 is MNHEY, CDR2 SMNVEV, per germline (reference sequence). This CDR3 region has 14 residues. The CDR3 loop reads CASSLSRGALGYTF. CDR3 DNA sequence: TGTGCCAGCAGTTTATCGAGGGGGGCGTTGGGCTACACCTTC.